The entry that follows covers one T cell receptor beta chain sequence. Its antigen target is currently unknown. Base qualities were left out, and no much larger clone turns up one base away. Set within a cohort of healthcare workers in London, UK, this nested case-control study involved weekly PCR testing of nasopharyngeal swabs along with blood sampling. Between 23 and 31 March 2020, the week of the UK lockdown, healthcare workers were enrolled and then followed up weekly for as long as 16 weeks. The library was generated by 5' RACE. TCRdb names NextSeq 500 as the instrument used. In the TCR library protocol, unique molecular identifiers were attached to individual cDNA molecules to correct for PCR bias and sequencing error. Sequencing covered both TCR alpha and beta chains, and within each sample the abundances of alpha and beta sequences were tightly co-correlated. On the study's bioinformatics: Decombinator V4 was used to perform V gene, J gene and CDR3 annotation of TCR sequences. TCRs were defined as expanded if a significant change between any two time points was detected under a Poisson model with p below 0.0001. TCR abundances were normalised to the total number of TCRs sequenced in each sample and reported as counts per million. MAIT TCRs were defined by TRAV1-2 paired with TRAJ12, TRAJ20 or TRAJ33, and iNKT TCRs by TRAV10 paired with TRAJ18. VDJdb, accessed 1 November 2021, was searched for CMV, EBV and SARS-CoV-2 annotated TCRs, with TCRs annotated for multiple antigens excluded. The public reads were run again by TCRdb, first through fastp at Q25 and then through MiXCR, and only productive beta chains were kept. Entries are consolidated by CDR3 protein sequence, retaining the most common genes and DNA. What appears here as the V and J calls and clone size reflects TCRdb's work, not the paper's. Recorded for this sample are 69,000 or so distinct CDR3 sequences; 3.5% to 6% of them occurred a single time. Under 4% of the sample lies in the top ten.

These data belong to a study of early T cells in non-severe SARS-CoV-2 infection (dated by TCRdb to about 2021). About the full investigation: Because TCR sequencing was done on bulk RNA from unsorted whole blood, the alpha and beta chains could not be paired.

Trimming takes 2 bases off V and 5 bases off J; junction bases not matched to a gene: 1. The CDR3 goes from the cysteine to the phenylalanine over 14 residues. Only CDR3 DNA is held: 42 bases, read in frame from base 1. According to the germline V gene, CDR1 reads SGHRS and CDR2 reads YFSETQ. Overall study outcomes, separate from this receptor: VDJdb matching was skewed toward anti-spike CD8 responses, so virus-specific expansions were likely underestimated and private and CD4 specificities were missed.

The sequence derives from an adult who was a healthcare worker with PCR-confirmed SARS-CoV-2 infection or an uninfected control (not recorded which). The donor label of this sample is uncertain. The sequences come from whole blood, collected at baseline. The V gene is TRBV5-1 and the J gene is TRBJ2-2; 9 junctional bases match TRBD2. The bases are TGCGCCAGCAGCTTCACTAGCGGGACCGGGGAGCTGTTTTTT. This yields the protein CASSFTSGTGELFF.